A single count supports the clone carrying this T cell receptor (beta chain). Antigen unknown. With 6 bases clipped from V and 5 bases from J, the junction kept 4 bases outside the gene matches. The CDR3 has 14 amino acids. The germline gives CDR1 LNHDA, CDR2 SQIVND (reference sequence). This entry is derived from a study of vaccination and CD4 T cells after COVID-19. Study information: For post-vaccine samples, collection took place a median around 70 days after dose two, ranging from 14 to 241. Study-level findings and limits: Convalescent patients had a median around 87% of reactive clones appearing only post-vaccination.

Treatment in this sample: roughly ten-day PBMC culture with coronavirus spike peptide pools or control peptides (ViraFEST assay). Roughly 2 million PBMCs went into each well for culture with approximately 9.8 IU/ml IL-2 and 10 ug/ml peptide pools. The Oncomine TCR Beta short-read assay was applied to DNA of cultured CD4+ T cells. TCRdb used MiXCR to reprocess the PCR reads, holding one entry per CDR3 protein. The sample holds 16,000 or so distinct CDR3 sequences; around 44% are singletons and the top ten take roughly 7.3%. This TCR was sampled from a human donor who had recovered from COVID-19. The chain carries TRBV19 and TRBJ1-4, with 9 bases aligning to TRBD1. The sample consisted of CD4+ T cells from blood, cultured in vitro, taken after SARS-CoV-2 vaccination. CDR3 DNA: TGTGCCAGTAGCGGACAGGGGAAAAATGAAAAACTGTTTTTT. This encodes CASSGQGKNEKLFF.